This T cell receptor beta chain originates from a study of T cell changes during pregnancy in multiple sclerosis. The protocol was immunoSEQ multiplex PCR, while the TCRdb copy is restricted to in-frame clones and leaves out a portion. The sample carries roughly 58,000 clones, approximately 94% recorded once. The CDR3 is 17 residues long. V trimming: 4 bases; J trimming: 0 bases; junction bases outside the gene matches: 8. In germline, CDR1 is SNHLY, CDR2 FYNNEI. The chain carries TRBV2 and TRBJ1-1, with 10 bases matching TRBD1. Source: CD8+ T cells from peripheral blood mononuclear cells, taken in the third trimester of pregnancy. The TCR originated in a female donor with multiple sclerosis, enrolled in a pregnancy study. The CDR3 bases are TGTGCCAGCAGTGGGGGACAGGGGACGGGGATGAACACTGAAGCTTTCTTT. Protein product: CASSGGQGTGMNTEAFF.